This TCR beta chain was captured by sequencing in a study of blood T cell repertoires in COVID-19. The V gene lost 5 bases and the J gene lost 5 bases, with 10 bases spanning the gap. CDR1 and CDR2 from the germline V gene are SGHTA and FQGNSA. CDR3 length: 13 residues. TCRdb's table, derived via immunoSEQ multiplex PCR, lists solely in-frame clones and lacks some. Of roughly 250,000 clones listed, around 90% are singletons. The clonotype comes from a human donor in a cohort exposed to, infected with or recovered from COVID-19 (not recorded which). The donor label of this sample is uncertain. Sequenced input: PBMCs or T cells enriched from blood (not recorded which). V gene TRBV7-2 combines with J gene TRBJ1-5; no firm D call. CDR3 in amino acids: CASSPNRDQPQHF. The CDR3 region has the DNA TGTGCCAGCAGCCCAAACCGGGATCAGCCCCAGCATTTT. Drawing the rest from reference TRBV7-2 and TRBJ1-5, the complete variable domain is GAGVSQSPSNKVTEKGKDVELRCDPISGHTALYWYRQSLGQGLEFLIYFQGNSAPDKSGLPSDRFSAERTGGSVSTLTIQRTQQEDSAVYLCASSPNRDQPQHFGDGTRLSIL.